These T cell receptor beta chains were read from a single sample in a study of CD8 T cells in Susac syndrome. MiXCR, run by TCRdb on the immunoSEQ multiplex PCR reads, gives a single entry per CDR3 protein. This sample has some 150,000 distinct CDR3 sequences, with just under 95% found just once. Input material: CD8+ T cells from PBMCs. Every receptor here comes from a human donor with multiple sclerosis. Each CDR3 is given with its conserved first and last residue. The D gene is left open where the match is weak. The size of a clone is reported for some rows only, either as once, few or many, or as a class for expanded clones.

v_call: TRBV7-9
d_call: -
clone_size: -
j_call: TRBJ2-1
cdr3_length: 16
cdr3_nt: TGTGCCAGCAGAGCTTTGACGGCCCCTCGGGACAATGAGCAGTTCTTC
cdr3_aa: CASRALTAPRDNEQFF

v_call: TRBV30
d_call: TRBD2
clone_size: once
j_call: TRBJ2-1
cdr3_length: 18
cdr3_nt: TGTGCCTGGACCTCCTTCCCTGTGGTAGCGGGGGGAGGCAATGAGCAGTTCTTC
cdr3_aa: CAWTSFPVVAGGGNEQFF

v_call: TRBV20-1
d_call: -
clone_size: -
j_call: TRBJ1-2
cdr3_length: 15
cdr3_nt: TGCAGTGCTAGACGTGTACGGGGTCCCCGGCGAGGCTACACCTTC
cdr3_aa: CSARRVRGPRRGYTF

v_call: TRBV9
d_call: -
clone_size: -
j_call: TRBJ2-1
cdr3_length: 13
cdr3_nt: TGTGCCAGCAGCGTAGGAGGGGGAGATGAGCAGTTCTTC
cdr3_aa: CASSVGGGDEQFF

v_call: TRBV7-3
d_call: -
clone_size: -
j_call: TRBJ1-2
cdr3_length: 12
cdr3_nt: TGTGCCAGCAGCGCCCCGGAGGGGGAGTTCACCTTC
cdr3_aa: CASSAPEGEFTF

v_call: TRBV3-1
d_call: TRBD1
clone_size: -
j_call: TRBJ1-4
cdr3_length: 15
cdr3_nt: TGTGCCAGCAGCCAGACCGGGACAGGGTATGAAAAACTGTTTTTT
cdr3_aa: CASSQTGTGYEKLFF

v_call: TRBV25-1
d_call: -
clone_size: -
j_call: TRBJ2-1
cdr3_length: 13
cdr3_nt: TGTGCCAGCAGTGAAGGAGATGCAGGTCAGTGTGTCTTC
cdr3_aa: CASSEGDAGQCVF

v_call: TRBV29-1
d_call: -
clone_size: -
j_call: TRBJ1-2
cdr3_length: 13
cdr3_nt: TGCAGCGTTTATTCGGGCCCCTTGGATGGCTACACCTTC
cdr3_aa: CSVYSGPLDGYTF

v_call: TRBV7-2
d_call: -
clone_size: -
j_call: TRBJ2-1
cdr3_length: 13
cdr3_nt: TGTGCCAGCAGCTTCCCCATTGACAATGAGCAGTTCTTC
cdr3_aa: CASSFPIDNEQFF

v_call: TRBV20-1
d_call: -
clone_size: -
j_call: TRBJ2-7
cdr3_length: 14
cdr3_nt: TGCAGTGCTAGAGATCTGGAGAGCTCCTACGAGCAGTACTTC
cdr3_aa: CSARDLESSYEQYF

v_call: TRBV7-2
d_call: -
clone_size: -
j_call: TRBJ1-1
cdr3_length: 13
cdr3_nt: TGTGCCAGCACAAGGAGGCTGGACACTGAAGCTTTCTTT
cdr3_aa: CASTRRLDTEAFF

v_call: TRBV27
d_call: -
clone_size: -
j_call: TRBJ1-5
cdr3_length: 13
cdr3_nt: TGTGCCAGCCGGACGTTTAGCAATCAGCCCCAGCATTTT
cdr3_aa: CASRTFSNQPQHF

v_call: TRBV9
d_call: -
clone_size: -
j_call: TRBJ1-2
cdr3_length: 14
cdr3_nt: TGTGCCAGCAGCGTAGCAGACGGAACACATGGCTACACCTTC
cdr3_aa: CASSVADGTHGYTF

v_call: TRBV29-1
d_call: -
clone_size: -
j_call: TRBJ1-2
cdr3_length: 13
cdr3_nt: TGCAGCGTGAGGGACACCGAAATCTATGGCTACACCTTC
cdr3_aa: CSVRDTEIYGYTF

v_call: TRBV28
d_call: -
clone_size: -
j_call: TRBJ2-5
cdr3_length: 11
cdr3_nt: TGTGCCAGCAGCGACCCGGCGTCCCAGTACTTC
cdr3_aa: CASSDPASQYF

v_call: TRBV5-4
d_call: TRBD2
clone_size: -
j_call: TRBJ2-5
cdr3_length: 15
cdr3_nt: TGTGCCACCCAGAGGGGGACTAGCGGGAAAGAGACCCAGTACTTC
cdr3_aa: CATQRGTSGKETQYF

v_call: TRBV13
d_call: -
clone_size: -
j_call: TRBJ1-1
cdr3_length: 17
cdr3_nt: TGTGCCAGCAGCTTATCTTCCCCTCCCAGTCCGGACACTGAAGCTTTCTTT
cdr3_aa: CASSLSSPPSPDTEAFF

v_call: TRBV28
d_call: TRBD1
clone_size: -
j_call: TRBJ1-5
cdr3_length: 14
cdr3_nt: TGTGCCAGCATCCGGGACAGGGTTCATCAGCCCCAGCATTTT
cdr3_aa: CASIRDRVHQPQHF

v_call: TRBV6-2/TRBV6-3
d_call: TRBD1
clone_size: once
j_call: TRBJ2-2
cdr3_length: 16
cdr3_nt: TGTGCCAGCAGTTTCCCGGGACAGAGAAACACCGGGGAGCTGTTTTTT
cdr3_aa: CASSFPGQRNTGELFF

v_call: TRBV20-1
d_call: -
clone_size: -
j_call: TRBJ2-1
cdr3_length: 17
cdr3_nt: TGCAGTGCTAGCCGGGACTGGGGGGCGATCTCCTACAATGAGCAGTTCTTC
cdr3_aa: CSASRDWGAISYNEQFF

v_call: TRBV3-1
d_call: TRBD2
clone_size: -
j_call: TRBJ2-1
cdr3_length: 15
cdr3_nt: TGTGCCAGCAGCCTCTGGACTAGCGGCTACAATGAGCAGTTCTTC
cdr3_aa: CASSLWTSGYNEQFF

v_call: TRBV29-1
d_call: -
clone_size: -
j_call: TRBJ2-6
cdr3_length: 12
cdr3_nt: TGCAGCGTTGTATGGGGCGTCAACGTCCTGACTTTC
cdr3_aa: CSVVWGVNVLTF

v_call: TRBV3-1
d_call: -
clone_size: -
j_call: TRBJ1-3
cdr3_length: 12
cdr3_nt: TGTGCCGCCCGTTCGGGGGGAAACACCATATATTTT
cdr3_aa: CAARSGGNTIYF

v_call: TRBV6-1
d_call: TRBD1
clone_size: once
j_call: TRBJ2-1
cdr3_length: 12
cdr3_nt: TGTGCCAGCAACAGGGGTCCGAATGAGCAGTTCTTC
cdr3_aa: CASNRGPNEQFF

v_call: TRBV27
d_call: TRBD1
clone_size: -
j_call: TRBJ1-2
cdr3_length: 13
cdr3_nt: TGTGCCAGCAGCACTGACAGGGTCAATGGCTACACCTTC
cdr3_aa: CASSTDRVNGYTF

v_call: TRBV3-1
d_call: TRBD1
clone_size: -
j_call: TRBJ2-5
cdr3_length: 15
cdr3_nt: TGTGCCAGCAGACCCGGGACAGCACCTCAAGAGACCCAGTACTTC
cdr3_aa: CASRPGTAPQETQYF

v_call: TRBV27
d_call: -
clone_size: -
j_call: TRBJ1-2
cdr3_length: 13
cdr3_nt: TGTGCCAGCAGTGGCAGCCGCTTCTATGGCTACACCTTC
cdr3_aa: CASSGSRFYGYTF

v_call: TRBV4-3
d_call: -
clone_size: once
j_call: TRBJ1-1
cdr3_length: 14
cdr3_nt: TGCGCCAGCAGCCAAGGGGTTGGGAACACTGAAGCTTTCTTT
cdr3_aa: CASSQGVGNTEAFF

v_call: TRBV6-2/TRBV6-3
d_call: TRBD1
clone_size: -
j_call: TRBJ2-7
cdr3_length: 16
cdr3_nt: TGTGCCAGCAGTTATTTCGGGACAGGGGTATTCTACGAGCAGTACTTC
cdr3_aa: CASSYFGTGVFYEQYF

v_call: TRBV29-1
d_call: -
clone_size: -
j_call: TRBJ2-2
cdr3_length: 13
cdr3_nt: TGCAGCGTTGAAGCGGACATGCCCGGGGAGCTGTTTTTT
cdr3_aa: CSVEADMPGELFF

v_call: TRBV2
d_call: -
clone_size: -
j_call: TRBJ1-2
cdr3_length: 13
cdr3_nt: TGTGCCAGCAGTGAAGTGAAGCGCTATGGCTACACCTTC
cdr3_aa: CASSEVKRYGYTF

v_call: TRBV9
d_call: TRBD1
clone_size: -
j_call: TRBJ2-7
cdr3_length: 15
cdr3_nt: TGTGCCAGCAGCGTCATGGAGCAGGGGGCCTACGAGCAGTACTTC
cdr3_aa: CASSVMEQGAYEQYF

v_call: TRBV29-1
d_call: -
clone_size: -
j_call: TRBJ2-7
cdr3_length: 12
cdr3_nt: TGCAGCGTTGGGGCAGGGGCCTACGAGCAGTACTTC
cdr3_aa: CSVGAGAYEQYF

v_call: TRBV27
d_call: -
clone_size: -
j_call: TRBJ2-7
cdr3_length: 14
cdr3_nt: TGTGCCAGCAGTTCCACAGGGTACTCCTACGAGCAGTACTTC
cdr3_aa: CASSSTGYSYEQYF

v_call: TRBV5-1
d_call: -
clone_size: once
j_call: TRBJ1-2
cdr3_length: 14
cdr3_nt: TGCGCCAGCAGCTTCAAGTCCTCCGGCTATGGCTACACCTTC
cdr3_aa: CASSFKSSGYGYTF

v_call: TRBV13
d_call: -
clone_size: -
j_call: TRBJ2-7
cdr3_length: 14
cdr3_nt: TGTGCCAGCAGCCCCCGGGGGATCCCCTACGAGCAGTACTTC
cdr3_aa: CASSPRGIPYEQYF

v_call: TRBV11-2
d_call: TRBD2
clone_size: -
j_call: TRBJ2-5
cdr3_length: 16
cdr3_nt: TGTGCCAGCAGGTCTACTAGCGGGGGCTTCCAAGAGACCCAGTACTTC
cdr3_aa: CASRSTSGGFQETQYF

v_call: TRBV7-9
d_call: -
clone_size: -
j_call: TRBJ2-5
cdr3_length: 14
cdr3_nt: TGTGCCAGCAGCCCGCGGCGGAGGGGCGAGCCCCAGTACTTC
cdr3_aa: CASSPRRRGEPQYF

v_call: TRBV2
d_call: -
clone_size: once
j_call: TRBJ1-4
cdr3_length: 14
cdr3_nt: TGTGCCAGCAGTCGGACAGCCAGGGTGGAAAAACTGTTTTTT
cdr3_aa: CASSRTARVEKLFF

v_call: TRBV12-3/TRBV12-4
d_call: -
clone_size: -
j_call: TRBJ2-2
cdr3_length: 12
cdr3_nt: TGTGCCAGCAGTTCTCGTACCGGGGAGCTGTTTTTT
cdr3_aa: CASSSRTGELFF

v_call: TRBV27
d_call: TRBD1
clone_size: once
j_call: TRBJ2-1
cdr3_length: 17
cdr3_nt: TGTGCCAGCGCCCCCACAACCCGGACAGGGGGCTACAATGAGCAGTTCTTC
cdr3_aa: CASAPTTRTGGYNEQFF

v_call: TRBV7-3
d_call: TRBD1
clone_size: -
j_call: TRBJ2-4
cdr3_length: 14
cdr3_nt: TGTGCCAGCAGCGCGCCCGGACAGGGAAACATTCAGTACTTC
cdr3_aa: CASSAPGQGNIQYF

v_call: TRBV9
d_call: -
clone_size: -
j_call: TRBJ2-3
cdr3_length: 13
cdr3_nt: TGTGCCAGCAGTTTACAGGGCACAGATACGCAGTATTTT
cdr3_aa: CASSLQGTDTQYF

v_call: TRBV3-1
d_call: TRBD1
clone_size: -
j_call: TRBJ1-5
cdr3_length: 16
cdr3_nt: TGTGCCAGCAGCCAAGGACCCGTGGGACAGCTTGGGCCCCAGCATTTT
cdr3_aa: CASSQGPVGQLGPQHF

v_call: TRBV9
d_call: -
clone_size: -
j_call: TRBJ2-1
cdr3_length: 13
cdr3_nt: TGTGCCAGCAGCGTAGACGGGGACAATGAGCAGTTCTTC
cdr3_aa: CASSVDGDNEQFF